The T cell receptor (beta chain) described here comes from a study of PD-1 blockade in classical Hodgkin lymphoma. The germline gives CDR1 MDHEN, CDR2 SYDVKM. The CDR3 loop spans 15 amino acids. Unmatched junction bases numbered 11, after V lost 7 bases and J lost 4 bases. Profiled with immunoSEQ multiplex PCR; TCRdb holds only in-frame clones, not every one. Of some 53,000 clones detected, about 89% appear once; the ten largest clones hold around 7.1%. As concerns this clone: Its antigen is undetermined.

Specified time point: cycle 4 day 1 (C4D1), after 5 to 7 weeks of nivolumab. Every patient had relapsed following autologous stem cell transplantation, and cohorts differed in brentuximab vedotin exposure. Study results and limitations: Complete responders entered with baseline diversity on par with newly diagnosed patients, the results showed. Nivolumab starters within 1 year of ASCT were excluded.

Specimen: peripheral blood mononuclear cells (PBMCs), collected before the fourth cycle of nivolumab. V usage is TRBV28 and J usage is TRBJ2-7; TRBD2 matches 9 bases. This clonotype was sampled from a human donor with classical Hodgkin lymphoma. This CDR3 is CASKLQGGRAYEQYF. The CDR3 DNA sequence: TGTGCCAGCAAATTACAGGGCGGGAGGGCGTACGAGCAGTACTTC.